This T cell receptor (beta chain) was found in a study of OX40 agonist ivuxolimab in advanced cancers. Study-wide background: All patients had ivuxolimab intravenously every 2 weeks at 0.01 to 10 mg/kg. Whole-study findings and limits: The study did not work out the antigen specificity of the expanded peripheral T cells.

Comments on this clone: As yet, its antigen is unknown.

Germline V gene sequence: CDR1 MDHEN, CDR2 SYDVKM. With V trimmed by 5 bases and J by 5 bases, 8 bases remained unmatched. The CDR3 spans 14 residues. Libraries were prepared by immunoSEQ multiplex PCR; TCRdb keeps only in-frame clonotypes and omits some of them. The sample has tens of thousands of clones; roughly 84% are singletons. The sequencing here drew on CD4+ or CD8+ T cells sorted from blood, taken in a trial of the OX40 agonist ivuxolimab. This chain links TRBV28 with TRBJ2-7, with 8 positions matching TRBD1. This sequence originates from an adult with an advanced solid tumor such as melanoma, head and neck, liver or kidney cancer. The CDR3 sequence is CASSPGGAKNEQYF. The DNA for the CDR3 is TGTGCCAGCAGTCCAGGGGGCGCGAAGAACGAGCAGTACTTC.